Presented here are 25 T cell receptor beta chains from one specimen sequenced in a study of blood T cell repertoires in COVID-19. Method: immunoSEQ multiplex PCR; TCRdb's copy keeps in-frame clones and lacks some. The repertoire holds about 81,000 clones, with around 89% as singletons. Material for sequencing was peripheral blood. The receptors come from a man aged 70 or older with active or convalescent COVID-19.

This rearrangement joins TRBV6-6 to TRBJ2-7; a weak D match, TRBD2 (7 bases). Germline values: CDR1 MNHNY, CDR2 SVGAGI (reference sequence). Trimming cost V 7 bases and J 7 bases, with 14 bases left between them. CDR3 length: 12 amino acids. The CDR3, as DNA: TGTGCCAGCACCCAGGGAGGGGGAGAGCAGTACTTC. Protein product: CASTQGGGEQYF.

This chain joins TRBV5-1 and TRBJ2-2; D call uncertain. The CDR3 length is 13 residues. Germline V gives CDR1 SGHRS, CDR2 YFSETQ. Trimming cost V 4 bases and J 5 bases, with 9 bases left between them. The CDR3 loop reads CASSATQTGELFF. CDR3 DNA: TGCGCCAGCAGCGCCACCCAGACCGGGGAGCTGTTTTTT.

V is TRBV2 and J is TRBJ1-4; 7 bases line up with TRBD1. The CDR3 has 12 residues. V shed 8 bases and J 7 bases; nucleotides not matched to a gene: 4. Germline V CDR1 and CDR2: SNHLY, FYNNEI. In DNA form, the CDR3 reads TGTGCCAGCCGAGGGACAGTTGAAAAACTGTTTTTT. It is translated as CASRGTVEKLFF. Filled out from reference TRBV2 and TRBJ1-4, the complete variable domain reads EPEVTQTPSHQVTQMGQEVILRCVPISNHLYFYWYRQILGQKVEFLVSFYNNEISEKSEIFDDQFSVERPDGSNFTLKIRSTKLEDSAMYFCASRGTVEKLFFGSGTQLSVL.

The chain links TRBV5-1 to TRBJ2-2; 7 bases are a match to TRBD1. V lost 1 base, J lost 7 bases, and 16 bases stayed unmatched. Germline assignment: CDR1 SGHRS and CDR2 YFSETQ. CDR3 length: 18 residues. Here the CDR3 DNA reads TGCGCCAGCAGCTTGTTACCCCCCAGAGGGGGCGGAAACGGGGAGCTGTTTTTT. Translation: CASSLLPPRGGGNGELFF.

This clone has only one observation. The rearrangement links TRBV5-1 to TRBJ1-3; D perhaps matches TRBD1 (6 bases). The germline V gene has CDR1 SGHRS and CDR2 YFSETQ. V was trimmed by 3 bases and J by 4 bases, leaving 11 bases between them. CDR3 length: 14 residues. CDR3 nucleotides: TGCGCCAGCAGCTCAGTCCAGGGGGGAAACACCATATATTTT. Amino acid sequence: CASSSVQGGNTIYF.

In DNA, the CDR3 is TGTGCCAGCAGCTTAGGGGGGCTTTGGGACTATGGCTACACCTTC. Translation: CASSLGGLWDYGYTF. The chain employs TRBV7-2 and TRBJ1-2, with D possibly matching TRBD1 (6 bases). This CDR3 spans 15 amino acids. CDR1 and CDR2 from the germline V gene are SGHTA and FQGNSA. V lost 1 base, J lost 3 bases, and 12 bases lay in between. Together with reference TRBV7-2 and TRBJ1-2, the CDR3 gives the full variable domain: GAGVSQSPSNKVTEKGKDVELRCDPISGHTALYWYRQSLGQGLEFLIYFQGNSAPDKSGLPSDRFSAERTGGSVSTLTIQRTQQEDSAVYLCASSLGGLWDYGYTFGSGTRLTVV.

The chain recombines TRBV7-7 with TRBJ2-7; 11 nucleotides match TRBD1. V gave up 5 bases and J gave up 1 base; unmatched junction bases: 1. CDR3 length: 14 amino acids. Germline V CDR1 and CDR2: SSHAT, FNYEAQ (reference sequence). In DNA, the CDR3 is TGTGCCAGCAGCCGGGACAGGGGGTCCTACGAGCAGTACTTC. It translates to CASSRDRGSYEQYF.

The chain joins TRBV5-6 to TRBJ1-4; maybe TRBD1 (5 bases). Trimming removed 4 bases from V and 4 bases from J, with 17 bases in between. There are 16 residues in the CDR3. In germline, CDR1 is SGHDT, CDR2 YYEEEE. CDR3 residues: CASSPREGSYNEKLFF. In DNA, the CDR3 is TGTGCCAGCAGCCCTCGGGAGGGGTCATATAATGAAAAACTGTTTTTT.

CDR3 nucleotide sequence: TGTGCCAGCAGCTTAGGGGGCCAGAACACTGAAGCTTTCTTT. Protein sequence: CASSLGGQNTEAFF. The V gene is TRBV7-2, the J gene TRBJ1-1, with D maybe TRBD1 (5 bases). V gave up 1 base and J gave up 1 base, with 7 bases separating them. Germline V gene sequence: CDR1 SGHTA, CDR2 FQGNSA. The CDR3 runs to 14 residues.

V and J are TRBV5-8 and TRBJ1-1; maybe TRBD1 (5 bases). The germline V and J ends were trimmed by 1 base and 1 base, with 8 bases remaining between them. CDR1 is SGHTS and CDR2 is YDEGEE in the germline V gene. CDR3 size: 14 residues. The DNA of the CDR3 is TGTGCCAGCAGCTTGAGGGGTGGGAACACTGAAGCTTTCTTT. Translated: CASSLRGGNTEAFF.

This rearrangement joins TRBV5-1 to TRBJ1-2; D unclear. The germline V and J ends were trimmed by 0 bases and 3 bases, with 6 bases remaining between them. This CDR3 is 13 amino acids long. Germline values: CDR1 SGHRS, CDR2 YFSETQ. The CDR3 DNA reads TGCGCCAGCAGCTTGGCGGTAGACTATGGCTACACCTTC. As protein: CASSLAVDYGYTF. The variable domain in full, with the rest retrieved from reference TRBV5-1 and TRBJ1-2, is KAGVTQTPRYLIKTRGQQVTLSCSPISGHRSVSWYQQTPGQGLQFLFEYFSETQRNKGNFPGRFSGRQFSNSRSEMNVSTLELGDSALYLCASSLAVDYGYTFGSGTRLTVV.

The V and J genes are TRBV7-7 and TRBJ2-1; possible D gene TRBD2, 5 bases. Per germline, CDR1 SSHAT and CDR2 FNYEAQ (reference sequence). The CDR3 runs to 16 residues. Trimming cost V 5 bases and J 3 bases, with 17 bases left between them. CDR3 protein: CASSPIGRADYNEQFF. The CDR3 DNA sequence: TGTGCCAGCAGCCCCATAGGGAGAGCTGACTACAATGAGCAGTTCTTC. The full variable domain, rest sourced from reference TRBV7-7 and TRBJ2-1, is GAGVSQSPRYKVTKRGQDVTLRCDPISSHATLYWYQQALGQGPEFLTYFNYEAQPDKSGLPSDRFSAERPEGSISTLTIQRTEQRDSAMYRCASSPIGRADYNEQFFGPGTRLTVL.

This chain connects TRBV27 to TRBJ2-3; 9 bases line up with TRBD1. The CDR3 length is 15 residues. V was pared by 3 bases and J by 6 bases, with 7 bases of the junction left unmatched. Germline CDR1 MNHEY, CDR2 SMNVEV (reference sequence). The CDR3 loop reads CASSFRDRARDTQYF. The CDR3 nucleotides read TGTGCCAGCAGTTTCCGGGACAGGGCAAGGGATACGCAGTATTTT.

This clone has a single count. This chain uses TRBV5-6 with TRBJ2-1; 8 nucleotides agree with TRBD2. The CDR3 is 14 amino acids. The junction had 9 bases not matched to a gene; V was cut back by 4 bases and J by 9 bases. The germline V gene encodes CDR1 SGHDT and CDR2 YYEEEE. CDR3 in DNA: TGTGCCAGCAGCGGGGGACTAGGAGACGGTGAGCAGTTCTTC. It translates to CASSGGLGDGEQFF.

The chain employs TRBV12-3 or TRBV12-4 and TRBJ2-5; 7 nucleotides align to TRBD2. The CDR3 is 13 residues long. Losses at the gene ends were 7 bases for V and 6 bases for J; bases not matched to a gene: 8. CDR3 bases: TGTGCCAGCAATAGGGAGGGCCGAAAGACCCAGTACTTC. Its translation is CASNREGRKTQYF.

This chain links TRBV29-1 with TRBJ1-4, with 8 positions matching TRBD1. The CDR3 consists of 13 residues. Trimming removed 6 bases from V and 4 bases from J; junction bases left unmatched: 4. Germline V gives CDR1 SQVTM, CDR2 ANQGSEA. This chain's CDR3 is CSVPQGVNEKLFF. The CDR3 region has the DNA TGCAGCGTCCCACAGGGGGTTAATGAAAAACTGTTTTTT. Looking up the rest from reference TRBV29-1 and TRBJ1-4 gives the full variable domain: SAVISQKPSRDICQRGTSLTIQCQVDSQVTMMFWYRQQPGQSLTLIATANQGSEATYESGFVIDKFPISRPNLTFSTLTVSNMSPEDSSIYLCSVPQGVNEKLFFGSGTQLSVL.

The rearrangement uses TRBV7-8 and TRBJ1-5, with D possibly matching TRBD1 (6 bases). The germline V gene has CDR1 SGHVS and CDR2 FQNEAQ. The CDR3 has 14 residues. Trimming left V 5 bases short and J 2 bases short, with 10 bases between. The CDR3 loop is CASSQGQRNQPQHF. The CDR3 DNA reads TGTGCCAGCAGCCAAGGACAGCGCAATCAGCCCCAGCATTTT.

V usage is TRBV9 and J usage is TRBJ2-3; D gene ambiguous. V dropped 3 bases and J dropped 6 bases, with 23 bases sitting between them. CDR3 length: 17 amino acids. The germline gives CDR1 SGDLS, CDR2 YYNGEE. CDR3 sequence reads: CASSASDGSRVSDTQYF. CDR3 DNA sequence: TGTGCCAGCAGCGCCTCAGACGGGTCTCGGGTTTCGGATACGCAGTATTTT.

The rearrangement uses TRBV19 and TRBJ1-2; TRBD1 is a possible D gene (6 bases). The germline V and J ends were trimmed by 11 bases and 2 bases, with 12 bases remaining between them. Germline CDR1 reads LNHDA; CDR2 reads SQIVND (reference sequence). The CDR3 spans 12 residues. In DNA form, the CDR3 reads TGTGCCGCCAAAACAGGGAACTATGGCTACACCTTC. It translates to CAAKTGNYGYTF.

This clone was observed a few times. V and J are TRBV7-2 and TRBJ1-3; D uncertain. The length of the CDR3 is 14 residues. Germline V gene data show CDR1 as SGHTA and CDR2 as FQGNSA. Trimming removed 6 bases at V and 8 bases at J, with 17 bases between. The CDR3 DNA is TGTGCCAGCAGGATAGGGTTCGAGGGAGACACCATATATTTT. This sequence encodes CASRIGFEGDTIYF.

This chain uses TRBV5-6 with TRBJ1-4, with a weak D call TRBD1 (6 bases). Germline CDR1 and CDR2: SGHDT and YYEEEE. The CDR3 runs 19 residues. V dropped 3 bases and J dropped 0 bases, with 21 bases sitting between them. CDR3 protein: CASSSYRDIGHATNEKLFF. The CDR3 DNA reads TGTGCCAGCAGCTCCTACCGGGACATCGGACATGCAACTAATGAAAAACTGTTTTTT.

The chain recombines TRBV30 with TRBJ1-2; D is uncertain. The V end was cut by 4 bases, the J end by 4 bases, with 7 bases between. CDR3 length equals 11 residues. Germline values: CDR1 GTSNPN, CDR2 SVGIG (reference sequence). The CDR3 region is CAWTRSYGYTF. CDR3 bases: TGTGCCTGGACCAGGTCCTATGGCTACACCTTC.

This clone was counted a few times. The chain joins TRBV4-3 to TRBJ1-5; D unclear. The CDR3 is made up of 17 amino acids. Germline CDR1 reads LGHNA; CDR2 reads YSLEER. The V gene lost 0 bases and the J gene lost 4 bases, with 16 bases spanning the gap. The CDR3: CASSQDMPGLHNQPQHF. CDR3 bases: TGCGCCAGCAGCCAAGATATGCCCGGACTCCATAATCAGCCCCAGCATTTT.

V usage is TRBV19 and J usage is TRBJ1-1, with TRBD1 matching 8 bases. The CDR3 totals 15 residues. Germline lookup yields CDR1 LNHDA and CDR2 SQIVND (reference sequence). With V trimmed by 3 bases and J by 0 bases, 3 bases remained unmatched. CDR3 loop: CASSMAGGLNTEAFF. The CDR3 DNA follows: TGTGCCAGTAGTATGGCAGGGGGCCTGAACACTGAAGCTTTCTTT.

This chain uses TRBV19 with TRBJ2-7; TRBD1 is a possible D gene (5 bases). This CDR3 has 14 residues. Trimming left V 3 bases short and J 2 bases short, with 11 bases between. Germline CDR1 and CDR2: LNHDA and SQIVND (reference sequence). In DNA, the CDR3 is TGTGCCAGTAGTATTAACAGGTTAACCTACGAGCAGTACTTC. Translation: CASSINRLTYEQYF.